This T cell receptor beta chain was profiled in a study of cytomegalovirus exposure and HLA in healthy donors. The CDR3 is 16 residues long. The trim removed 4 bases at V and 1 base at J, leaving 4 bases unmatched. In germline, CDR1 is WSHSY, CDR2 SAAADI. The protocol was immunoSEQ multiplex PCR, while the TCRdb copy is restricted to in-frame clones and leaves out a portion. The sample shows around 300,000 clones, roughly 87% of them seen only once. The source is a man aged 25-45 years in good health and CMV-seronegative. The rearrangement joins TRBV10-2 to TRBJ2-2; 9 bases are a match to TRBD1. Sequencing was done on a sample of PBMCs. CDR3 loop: CASSVRTGVNTGELFF. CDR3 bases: TGCGCCAGCAGTGTTCGGACAGGGGTGAACACCGGGGAGCTGTTTTTT.